The 24 T cell receptor beta chains listed next were all sequenced from one sample in a study of low-dose radiotherapy and immunotherapy resistance in tumors. Alpha and beta chains were covered, as first-strand cDNA relied on TRAV- and TRBV-specific primers. Amplification, which lasted approximately 20 PCR cycles, used a constant-region primer and V-primer adapter to amplify TCRs. TCRdb reprocessed the reads via MiXCR and lists one record per CDR3 protein. The sample has under 110,000 distinct CDR3 sequences, roughly 20% seen once. Time point described: after trial treatment. Noted treatment: LDRT plus nivolumab, ipilimumab, low-dose cyclophosphamide and aspirin (RACIN trial). The sample was PBMCs, taken after low-dose radiotherapy plus immunotherapy. These receptors were obtained from a male donor with prostate cancer.

This clonotype has ten or more counts. The chain couples TRBV20-1 to TRBJ2-1, with 8 bases matching TRBD2. This CDR3 spans 16 amino acids. Germline assignment: CDR1 DFQATT and CDR2 SNEGSKA (reference sequence). V trimming: 0 bases; J trimming: 4 bases; junction bases outside the gene matches: 8. The CDR3 region is CSARDFLAGQYNEQFF. For the CDR3, the DNA is TGCAGTGCTAGAGATTTTCTAGCGGGCCAGTACAATGAGCAGTTCTTC.

Worth noting for this clonotype: A read error may explain this, as a much larger clone is one base away. The chain combines TRBV19 with TRBJ1-6; a possible D gene is TRBD1 (5 bases). CDR3 size: 16 residues. The V and J ends lost 9 bases and 7 bases respectively, with 22 bases between them. Germline assignment: CDR1 LNHDA and CDR2 SQIVND (reference sequence). CDR3 amino acids: CASLDLGQKGNSPLHF. CDR3 nucleotides: TGTGCCAGCCTAGACCTCGGGCAAAAGGGGAATTCACCCCTCCACTTT.

In its sample, this clonotype was seen many times. V gene TRBV7-9 combines with J gene TRBJ2-3; D ambiguous. Germline V gene lookup returns CDR1 SEHNR and CDR2 FQNEAQ (reference sequence). V lost 8 bases and J lost 4, with 10 bases in between. This CDR3 is built from 12 residues. The chain's CDR3 is CASDESPDTQYF. As DNA, the CDR3 is TGTGCCAGCGATGAGTCCCCAGATACGCAGTATTTT. Looking up the rest from reference TRBV7-9 and TRBJ2-3 gives the full variable domain: DTGVSQNPRHKITKRGQNVTFRCDPISEHNRLYWYRQTLGQGPEFLTYFQNEAQLEKSRLLSDRFSAERPKGSFSTLEIQRTEQGDSAMYLCASDESPDTQYFGPGTRLTVL.

This clonotype came up many times. The genes are TRBV4-1 and TRBJ2-4; 8 bases agree with TRBD2. Trimming took 1 base from V and 5 from J; bases not matched to a gene: 13. Per germline, CDR1 MGHRA and CDR2 YSYEKL. The CDR3 has 18 residues. As DNA, the CDR3 is TGCGCCAGCAGCCAAGTTAGCTTAGGGACTAGAGAAGAAAACATTCAGTACTTC. It codes for CASSQVSLGTREENIQYF.

This clonotype came up many times. The J gene is TRBJ2-7, the V gene TRBV6-6; D is perhaps TRBD1 (5 bases). V lost 5 bases and J 5 bases, leaving 10 bases between the germline ends. Germline values: CDR1 MNHNY, CDR2 SVGAGI (reference sequence). The CDR3 covers 12 residues. For the CDR3, the DNA is TGTGCCAGCAGTCCTCAGGGCGACGAGCAGTACTTC. The encoded protein is CASSPQGDEQYF.

This clonotype came up many times. The V gene is TRBV12-3 or TRBV12-4, the J gene TRBJ2-7; the D gene is possibly TRBD1 (5 bases). The V end lost 5 bases, the J end lost 6 bases, and 23 bases lay between the germline ends. The CDR3 sequence is 16 residues long. The CDR3 coding sequence is TGTGCCAGCAGTAACCCTGACAGTTGGGGCCAGGGCGAGCAGTACTTC. Its protein product is CASSNPDSWGQGEQYF.

At least ten counts were recorded for this clonotype. The chain couples TRBV29-1 to TRBJ1-1; weak D call: TRBD1 (6 bases). The CDR3 runs 14 residues. Germline V gene lookup returns CDR1 SQVTM and CDR2 ANQGSEA. The ends were cut back, 7 bases at V and 0 bases at J, with 15 bases in the middle. CDR3 sequence: CSANRGDMNTEAFF. DNA of the CDR3: TGCAGCGCCAACCGGGGGGACATGAACACTGAAGCTTTCTTT.

This clonotype was picked up a small number of times. V and J are TRBV21-1 and TRBJ2-2; TRBD2 is the table's D call, not checked against the DNA. TRBV21-1 is designated a pseudogene. The CDR3 spans 14 residues. The CDR3 DNA follows: TGTGCCAGCAGCAACCACAGGAGGGCCGGGGAGCTGTTTTTT. It specifies CASSNHRRAGELFF.

This clonotype has more than one count but fewer than ten. The genes are TRBV13 and TRBJ2-3, with 8 bases lining up with TRBD2. The CDR3 extends over 16 amino acids. V dropped 1 base and J dropped 2; count of bases not matched to a gene: 5. Germline V gene lookup returns CDR1 PRHDT and CDR2 FYEKMQ (reference sequence). CDR3 bases: TGTGCCAGCAGCTTAGCGGCTAGCGGGCTCACAGATACGCAGTATTTT. Its translation: CASSLAASGLTDTQYF.

Many counts were recorded for this clonotype. The chain's CDR3 is CASSAGAWAFF. The CDR3 DNA reads TGTGCCAGCAGTGCCGGGGCGTGGGCTTTCTTT. The V gene is TRBV12-3 or TRBV12-4, the J gene TRBJ1-1; a weak D match, TRBD1 (5 bases). Trimming pared 5 bases from V and 11 bases from J, leaving 12 bases between. This CDR3 has 11 amino acids.

The chain joins TRBV20-1 to TRBJ2-2; D is ambiguous. There are 13 residues in the CDR3. With 0 bases removed from V and 5 bases from J, the gap between germline ends came to 7 bases. Germline lookup yields CDR1 DFQATT and CDR2 SNEGSKA (reference sequence). The CDR3 DNA sequence: TGCAGTGCTAGAGACCTCCCTACCGGGGAGCTGTTTTTT. This translates into CSARDLPTGELFF.

The chain links TRBV10-3 to TRBJ1-1; possible D gene TRBD1, 5 bases. Trimming took 6 bases from V and 11 from J, leaving 16 bases between them. Germline CDR1 is ENHRY and CDR2 is SYGVKD. The CDR3 is 12 amino acids. CDR3 region: CAIRERDGEAFF. CDR3 in DNA: TGTGCCATCAGAGAGCGGGACGGGGAGGCTTTCTTT.

CDR3: CASREQGGYTF. CDR3 in DNA: TGTGCCAGCAGGGAACAGGGGGGCTACACCTTC. The chain links TRBV2 to TRBJ1-2; TRBD1 matches 7 bases. The CDR3 loop spans 11 amino acids. The germline CDR1 and CDR2 sequences are SNHLY and FYNNEI. V lost 6 bases, J lost 8 bases, and 3 bases stayed unmatched.

This clonotype showed up many times. V usage is TRBV20-1 and J usage is TRBJ1-4; TRBD1 matches at 7 bases. The germline V gene encodes CDR1 DFQATT and CDR2 SNEGSKA (reference sequence). V dropped 5 bases and J dropped 8; count of bases not matched to a gene: 14. This CDR3 spans 15 amino acids. CDR3 sequence reads: CSAERDSLPEEKLFF. The DNA of the CDR3 is TGCAGTGCTGAGCGGGACAGCCTACCGGAGGAAAAACTGTTTTTT.

This clonotype appeared many times. The chain uses TRBV29-1 and TRBJ1-5, with D perhaps matching TRBD1 (5 bases). V was pared by 4 bases and J by 2 bases, with 6 bases between. From germline, CDR1 is SQVTM and CDR2 ANQGSEA. The CDR3 runs to 12 residues. The CDR3: CSVGGGNQPQHF. CDR3 in DNA: TGCAGCGTTGGAGGGGGCAATCAGCCCCAGCATTTT.

The chain combines TRBV18 with TRBJ2-3, with TRBD2 matching over 9 bases. The CDR3 is 16 residues long. With V trimmed by 1 base and J by 1 base, 3 bases remained unmatched. The germline V gene encodes CDR1 KGHSH and CDR2 LQKENI. CDR3 DNA sequence: TGTGCCAGCTCACCACTAGCGGGAGTAGGCACAGATACGCAGTATTTT. Protein sequence: CASSPLAGVGTDTQYF.

This clonotype was found a few times. The rearrangement joins TRBV20-1 to TRBJ1-5; D call uncertain. The CDR3 covers 14 residues. The V gene lost 3 bases and the J gene lost 3 bases, with 12 bases spanning the gap. Germline values: CDR1 DFQATT, CDR2 SNEGSKA (reference sequence). The CDR3 loop is CSASAEEPNQPQHF. CDR3 coding DNA: TGCAGTGCTAGTGCGGAGGAGCCCAATCAGCCCCAGCATTTT.

This clonotype was picked up many times. The chain recombines TRBV6-5 with TRBJ1-1, with D unclear. The V gene's germline CDR1 is MNHEY and CDR2 SVGAGI. V was pared by 5 bases and J by 7 bases, with 11 bases between. The CDR3 is 12 residues long. In nucleotides, the CDR3 is TGTGCCAGCAGTACAACGTCCCTTGAAGCTTTCTTT. Protein product: CASSTTSLEAFF.

Ten or more counts support this clonotype. The genes are TRBV5-1 and TRBJ2-1; 9 bases agree with TRBD2. Trimming took 4 bases from V and 7 from J; bases not matched to a gene: 12. This CDR3 has 16 amino acids. Germline V gives CDR1 SGHRS, CDR2 YFSETQ. CDR3 DNA sequence: TGCGCCAGCAGCCCTGGGTCGGGTAGCGGGAGAAATGAGCAGTTCTTC. It is translated as CASSPGSGSGRNEQFF.

This clonotype turned up a few times. Given a far larger clone just one base away, this is likely a sequencing read error. The chain combines TRBV28 with TRBJ1-5; D may be TRBD1 (6 bases). With 4 bases removed from V and 3 bases from J, the gap between germline ends came to 7 bases. The germline V gene encodes CDR1 MDHEN and CDR2 SYDVKM. The CDR3 totals 13 residues. CDR3 nucleotide sequence: TGTGCCAGCAGTTGGGACAACAATCAGCCCCAGCATTTT. Amino acid sequence: CASSWDNNQPQHF.

Many counts were recorded for this clonotype. The rearrangement uses TRBV5-1 and TRBJ2-1; possible D gene TRBD1, 5 bases. CDR3 length: 15 residues. In germline, CDR1 is SGHRS, CDR2 YFSETQ. The V end lost 4 bases, the J end lost 8 bases, and 19 bases lay between the germline ends. CDR3 DNA: TGCGCCAGCAGCCTATCGCCCCGGCAGGGCGATGAGCAGTTCTTC. This gives the protein CASSLSPRQGDEQFF.

V is TRBV11-2 and J is TRBJ2-1; 7 positions agree with TRBD2. Germline values: CDR1 SGHAT, CDR2 FQNNGV. Trimming took 1 base from V and 4 from J; bases not matched to a gene: 4. This CDR3 is 15 amino acids long. The CDR3 sequence is CASSLGSGVYNEQFF. CDR3 bases: TGTGCCAGCAGCTTAGGGAGCGGGGTGTACAATGAGCAGTTCTTC.

The J gene is TRBJ1-5, the V gene TRBV12-5, with D maybe TRBD1 (6 bases). Germline V gene lookup returns CDR1 LGHNT and CDR2 FRNRAP. This CDR3 has 14 amino acids. V dropped 6 bases and J dropped 6 bases, with 15 bases sitting between them. The CDR3 nucleotides read TGTGCTAGTGGACAGGGACGGCGAGGTCAGCCCCAGCATTTT. Translation gives CASGQGRRGQPQHF.

In this sample, this clonotype turned up many times. The V gene is TRBV29-1, the J gene TRBJ1-2; D is possibly TRBD1 (5 bases). This CDR3 has 11 amino acids. V was pared by 3 bases and J by 6 bases, with 8 bases between. CDR1 is SQVTM and CDR2 is ANQGSEA in the germline V gene. The CDR3 DNA reads as TGCAGCGTTGAGGGGGACCATGGCTACACCTTC. This encodes CSVEGDHGYTF.